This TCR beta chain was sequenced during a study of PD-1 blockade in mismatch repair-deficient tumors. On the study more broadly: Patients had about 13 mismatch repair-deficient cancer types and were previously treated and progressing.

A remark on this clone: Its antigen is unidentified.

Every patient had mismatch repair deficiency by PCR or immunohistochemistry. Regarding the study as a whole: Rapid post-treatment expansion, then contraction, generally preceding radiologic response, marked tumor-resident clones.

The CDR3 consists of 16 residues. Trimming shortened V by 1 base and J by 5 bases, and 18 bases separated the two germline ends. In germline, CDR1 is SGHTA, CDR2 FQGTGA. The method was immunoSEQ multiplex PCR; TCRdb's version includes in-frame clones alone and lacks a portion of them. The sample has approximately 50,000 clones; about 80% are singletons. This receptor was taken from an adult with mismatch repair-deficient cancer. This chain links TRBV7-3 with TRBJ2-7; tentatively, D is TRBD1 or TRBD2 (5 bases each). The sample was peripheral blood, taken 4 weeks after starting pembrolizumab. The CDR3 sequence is CASSLSRGSERNEQYF. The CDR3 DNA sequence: TGTGCCAGCAGCTTAAGTCGGGGCTCCGAGAGGAACGAGCAGTACTTC.